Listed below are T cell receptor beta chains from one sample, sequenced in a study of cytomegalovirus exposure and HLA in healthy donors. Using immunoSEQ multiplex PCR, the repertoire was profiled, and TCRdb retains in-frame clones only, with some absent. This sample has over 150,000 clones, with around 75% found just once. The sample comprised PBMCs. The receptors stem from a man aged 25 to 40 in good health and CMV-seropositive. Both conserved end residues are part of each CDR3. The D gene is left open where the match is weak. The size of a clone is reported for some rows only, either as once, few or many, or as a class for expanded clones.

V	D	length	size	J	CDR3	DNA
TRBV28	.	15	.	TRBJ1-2	CASSSTGSENYGYTF	TGTGCCAGCAGCTCGACAGGATCCGAAAACTATGGCTACACCTTC
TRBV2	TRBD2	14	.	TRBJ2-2	CASSEWERGGELFF	TGTGCCAGCAGTGAGTGGGAGCGGGGCGGGGAGCTGTTTTTT
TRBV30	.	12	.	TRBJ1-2	CAWSVPRGGYTF	TGTGCCTGGAGTGTACCCAGGGGAGGCTACACCTTC
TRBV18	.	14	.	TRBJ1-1	CASSPIGGDTEAFF	TGTGCCAGCTCACCCATTGGCGGGGACACTGAAGCTTTCTTT
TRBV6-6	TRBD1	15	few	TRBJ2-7	CASSYADRGAYEQYF	TGTGCCAGCAGTTACGCGGACAGGGGAGCCTACGAGCAGTACTTC
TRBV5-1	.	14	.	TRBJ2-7	CASSYQGFGYEQYF	TGCGCCAGCAGCTATCAGGGATTCGGATACGAGCAGTACTTC
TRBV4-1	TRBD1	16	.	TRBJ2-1	CASSQEPRGHGNEQFF	TGCGCCAGCAGCCAAGAACCCAGGGGGCATGGCAATGAGCAGTTCTTC
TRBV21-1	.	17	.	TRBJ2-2	CASTRGDRDLWTGELFF	TGTGCCAGCACGAGGGGCGACAGGGATCTTTGGACCGGGGAGCTGTTTTTT
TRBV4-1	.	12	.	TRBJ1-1	CASSHYNTEAFF	TGCGCCAGCAGCCACTACAACACTGAAGCTTTCTTT
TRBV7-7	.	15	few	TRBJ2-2	CASSLGRPNTGELFF	TGTGCCAGCAGCTTAGGGCGGCCGAACACCGGGGAGCTGTTTTTT
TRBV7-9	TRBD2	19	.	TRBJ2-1	CASSPRASGSVSSYNEQFF	TGTGCCAGCAGCCCCCGGGCTAGCGGGAGCGTTAGCTCCTACAATGAGCAGTTCTTC
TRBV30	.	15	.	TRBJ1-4	CAWSFLDVKGEKLFF	TGTGCCTGGAGTTTCTTAGACGTGAAGGGGGAAAAACTGTTTTTT
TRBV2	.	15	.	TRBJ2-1	CASSPDRIELGGQFF	TGTGCCAGCAGTCCCGACAGGATAGAGTTAGGTGGACAGTTCTTC
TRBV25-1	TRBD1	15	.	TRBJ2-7	CASSARGTAMYEQYF	TGTGCCAGCAGCGCCAGGGGGACAGCTATGTACGAGCAGTACTTC
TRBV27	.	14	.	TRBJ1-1	CASSWDWKNTEAFF	TGTGCCAGCAGTTGGGACTGGAAGAACACTGAAGCTTTCTTT
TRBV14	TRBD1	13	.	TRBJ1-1	CASSLRQGTKAFF	TGTGCCAGCAGCTTAAGACAGGGGACTAAAGCTTTCTTT
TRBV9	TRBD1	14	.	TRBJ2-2	CASRGQVNTGELLF	TGTGCCAGCAGGGGACAGGTGAACACCGGGGAGCTGCTTTTT
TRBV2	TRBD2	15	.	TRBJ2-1	CASSTTAGANNEQFF	TGTGCCAGCAGTACTACAGCGGGGGCCAACAATGAGCAGTTCTTC
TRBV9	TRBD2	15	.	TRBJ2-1	CASSLGLADYNEQFF	TGTGCCAGCAGCTTAGGACTAGCGGACTACAATGAGCAGTTCTTC